This TCR beta chain came from a study of blood T cell repertoires in COVID-19. Across the whole study: Donors in the United States, Italy and Spain gave samples during acute or convalescent COVID-19.

In the authors' workflow: Estimation of nucleated cell counts relied on the amplification of reference gene primers. This table comes from immunoSEQ multiplex PCR, and its TCRdb copy is limited to in-frame clones, with some not included. Clone size and the V and J calls come from that table; the DNA yielded D and trimming. The data show some 21,000 clones, with about 85% seen just once and around a third held by the top ten. The V gene's germline CDR1 is SGHRS and CDR2 YFSETQ. The trim removed 6 bases at V and 3 bases at J, leaving 10 bases unmatched. The CDR3 length is 16 residues. The chain recombines TRBV5-1 with TRBJ2-2; 8 bases align to TRBD2. Sequencing was done on a sample of peripheral blood. The TCR originated in a human donor with active COVID-19. The donor label of this sample is uncertain. CDR3 amino acids: CASTLISGSDTGELFF. In nucleotides, the CDR3 is TGCGCCAGCACTCTTATAAGCGGGAGTGACACCGGGGAGCTGTTTTTT.